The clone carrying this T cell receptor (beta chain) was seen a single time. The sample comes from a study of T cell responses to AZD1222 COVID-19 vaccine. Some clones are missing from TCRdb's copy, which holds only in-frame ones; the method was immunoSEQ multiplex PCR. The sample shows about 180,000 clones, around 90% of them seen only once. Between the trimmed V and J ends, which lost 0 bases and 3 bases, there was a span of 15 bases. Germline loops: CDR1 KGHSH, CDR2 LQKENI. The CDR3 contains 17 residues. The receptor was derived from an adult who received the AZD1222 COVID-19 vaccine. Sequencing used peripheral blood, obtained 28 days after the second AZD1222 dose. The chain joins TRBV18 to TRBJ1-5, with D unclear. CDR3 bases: TGTGCCAGCTCACCACCCGGCTCCGACACCCTCAATCAGCCCCAGCATTTT. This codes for CASSPPGSDTLNQPQHF.